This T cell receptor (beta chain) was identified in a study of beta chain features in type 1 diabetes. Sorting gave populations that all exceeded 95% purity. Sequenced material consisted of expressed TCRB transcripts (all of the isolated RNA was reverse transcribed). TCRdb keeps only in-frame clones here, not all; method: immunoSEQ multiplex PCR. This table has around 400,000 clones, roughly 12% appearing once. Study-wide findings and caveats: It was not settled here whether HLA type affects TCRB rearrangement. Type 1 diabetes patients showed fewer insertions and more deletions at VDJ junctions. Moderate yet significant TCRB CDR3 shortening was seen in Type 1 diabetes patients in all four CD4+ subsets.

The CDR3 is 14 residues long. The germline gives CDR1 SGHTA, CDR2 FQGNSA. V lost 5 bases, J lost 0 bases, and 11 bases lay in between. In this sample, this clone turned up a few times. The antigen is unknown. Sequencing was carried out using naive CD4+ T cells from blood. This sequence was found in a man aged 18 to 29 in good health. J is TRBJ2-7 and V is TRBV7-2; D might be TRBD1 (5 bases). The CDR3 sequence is CASSVDRFSYEQYF. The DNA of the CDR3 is TGTGCCAGCAGCGTCGACAGATTCTCCTACGAGCAGTACTTC.